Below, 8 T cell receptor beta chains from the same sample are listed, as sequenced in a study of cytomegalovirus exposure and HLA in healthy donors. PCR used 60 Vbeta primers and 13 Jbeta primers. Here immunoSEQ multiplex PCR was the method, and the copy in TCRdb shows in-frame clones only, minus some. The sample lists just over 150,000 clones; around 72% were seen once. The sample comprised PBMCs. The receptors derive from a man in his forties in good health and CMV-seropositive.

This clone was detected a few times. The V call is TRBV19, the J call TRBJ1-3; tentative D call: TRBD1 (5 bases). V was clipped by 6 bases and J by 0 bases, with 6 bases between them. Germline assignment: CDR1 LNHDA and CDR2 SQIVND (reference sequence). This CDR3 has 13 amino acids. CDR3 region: CASSDSSGNTIYF. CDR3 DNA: TGTGCCAGTAGCGACAGCTCTGGAAACACCATATATTTT.

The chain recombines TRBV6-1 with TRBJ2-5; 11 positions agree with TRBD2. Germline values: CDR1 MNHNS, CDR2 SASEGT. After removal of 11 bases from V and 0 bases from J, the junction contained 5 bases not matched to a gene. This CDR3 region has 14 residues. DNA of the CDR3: TGTGCCTGTCTAGCGGGGGGTTACCAAGAGACCCAGTACTTC. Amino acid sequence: CACLAGGYQETQYF.

Here the CDR3 reads CASSSRQVYGYTF. CDR3 nucleotide sequence: TGTGCCAGCAGCTCACGACAAGTCTATGGCTACACCTTC. V gene TRBV5-4 combines with J gene TRBJ1-2; D remains unclear. Germline CDR1 is SGHNT and CDR2 is YYREEE (reference sequence). The CDR3 loop spans 13 amino acids. With 3 bases removed from V and 4 bases from J, the gap between germline ends came to 10 bases.

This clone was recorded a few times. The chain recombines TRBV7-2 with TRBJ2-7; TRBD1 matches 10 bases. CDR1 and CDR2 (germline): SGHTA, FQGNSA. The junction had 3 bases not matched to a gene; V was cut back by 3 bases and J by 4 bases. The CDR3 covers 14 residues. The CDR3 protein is CASSLGQGTYEQYF. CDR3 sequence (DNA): TGTGCCAGCAGCTTGGGACAGGGGACTTACGAGCAGTACTTC.

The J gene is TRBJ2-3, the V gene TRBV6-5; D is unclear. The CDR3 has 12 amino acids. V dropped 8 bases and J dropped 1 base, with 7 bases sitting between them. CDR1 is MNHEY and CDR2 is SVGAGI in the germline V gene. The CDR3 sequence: CASATRTDTQYF. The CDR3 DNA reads TGTGCCAGCGCCACACGCACAGATACGCAGTATTTT.

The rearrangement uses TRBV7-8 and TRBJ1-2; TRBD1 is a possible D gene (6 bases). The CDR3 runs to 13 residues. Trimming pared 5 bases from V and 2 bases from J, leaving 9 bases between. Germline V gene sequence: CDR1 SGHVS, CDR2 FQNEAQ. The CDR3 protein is CASSPQGNYGYTF. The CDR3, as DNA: TGTGCCAGCAGCCCGCAGGGGAACTATGGCTACACCTTC.

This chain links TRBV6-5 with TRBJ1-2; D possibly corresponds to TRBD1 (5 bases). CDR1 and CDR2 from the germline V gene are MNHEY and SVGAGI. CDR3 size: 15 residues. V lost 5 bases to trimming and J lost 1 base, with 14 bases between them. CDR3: CASSTYGGGNYGYTF. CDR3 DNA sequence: TGTGCCAGCAGTACCTACGGGGGGGGTAACTATGGCTACACCTTC.

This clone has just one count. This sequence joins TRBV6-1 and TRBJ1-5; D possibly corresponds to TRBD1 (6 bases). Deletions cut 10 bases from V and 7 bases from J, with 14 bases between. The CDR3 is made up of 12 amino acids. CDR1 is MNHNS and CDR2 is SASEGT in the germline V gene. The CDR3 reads CAIQQGPQPQHF. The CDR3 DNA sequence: TGTGCCATACAACAGGGACCGCAGCCCCAGCATTTT.